The next 5 T cell receptor beta chains were all read from a single sample in a study of T cells after yellow fever vaccination. TCRdb fed the 5' RACE reads into MiXCR, producing one record per CDR3 protein. The sample consists of some 350,000 distinct CDR3 sequences, approximately 4.2% of them appearing once. The sample here was PBMCs, taken 5 days after the yellow fever booster vaccination. These receptors were obtained from a man between 18 and 29 years old who received the YFV17D yellow fever vaccine.

This clonotype was recorded at least ten times. CDR3 coding DNA: TGTGCCAGCAGCTTAGGGGCGACGGAAACTCTGTTTTTT. Its protein product is CASSLGATETLFF. The rearrangement joins TRBV7-2 to TRBJ1-4; no reliable D call. Germline CDR1 SGHTA, CDR2 FQGNSA. The V gene lost 1 base and the J gene lost 14 bases, with 14 bases spanning the gap. The CDR3 is 13 residues long.

This clonotype was counted at least ten times. This rearrangement joins TRBV24-1 to TRBJ2-1; 7 bases line up with TRBD2. The V gene's germline CDR1 is KGHDR and CDR2 SFDVKD. The CDR3 loop spans 16 amino acids. V trimming: 5 bases; J trimming: 4 bases; junction bases outside the gene matches: 10. The CDR3 DNA reads TGTGCCACCAGTGGAGGAGAAGCGGGGAGTTACAATGAGCAGTTCTTC. Its protein is CATSGGEAGSYNEQFF.

This clonotype has just a few counts. The V and J genes are TRBV9 and TRBJ1-2, with D perhaps matching TRBD1 (5 bases). Trimming took 5 bases from V and 11 from J, leaving 31 bases between them. The CDR3 extends over 17 amino acids. Germline lookup yields CDR1 SGDLS and CDR2 YYNGEE. In DNA form, the CDR3 reads TGTGCCAGCAGACCCCCGGCAACCGCCCCGGGGATTGAGGGGTACACCTTC. Protein: CASRPPATAPGIEGYTF.

The genes are TRBV6-5 and TRBJ1-2; no clear D gene. V shed 4 bases and J shed 1 base, with 7 bases lying between them. Germline CDR1 and CDR2: MNHEY and SVGAGI. The CDR3 runs 13 residues. The CDR3 is CASSFIYNYGYTF. DNA of the CDR3: TGTGCCAGCAGTTTCATTTATAACTATGGCTACACCTTC.

The chain has TRBV5-4 and TRBJ2-1; TRBD2 matches 7 bases. Germline trimming cut 3 bases from V and 6 bases from J; bases unmatched to any gene: 15. The V gene's germline CDR1 is SGHNT and CDR2 YYREEE (reference sequence). CDR3 size: 17 residues. In DNA, the CDR3 is TGTGCCAGCAGCTCTCCCCCCGGTAGGGAGGGGCGCAATGAGCAGTTCTTC. Residues: CASSSPPGREGRNEQFF. The complete variable domain, with remaining parts taken from reference TRBV5-4 and TRBJ2-1, reads ETGVTQSPTHLIKTRGQQVTLRCSSQSGHNTVSWYQQALGQGPQFIFQYYREEENGRGNFPPRFSGLQFPNYSSELNVNALELDDSALYLCASSSPPGREGRNEQFFGPGTRLTVL.